This T cell receptor beta chain derives from a study of T-cell memory formation after mild COVID-19 (dated by TCRdb to about 2021). Study-wide context: TCR sequence clusters from the two donors were found to be largely donor specific. In a couple of donors, T-cell clones that expanded and contracted after mild COVID-19 were followed by sequencing TCRalpha and TCRbeta repertoires longitudinally. The cohort was made up of two young adult volunteers, one female and one male, who were previously healthy. What the authors observed across the whole study: Clones that contracted from day 15 to 85 showed balanced CD4/CD8 phenotypes, whereas a second wave of clones that expanded from day 15 to 37 leaned towards CD4+. The detection of some responding clones in pre-infection memory suggests that pre-existing cross-reactive memory T cells joined the SARS-CoV-2 response. Contracting CD4+ clones were located mainly in the CM and EM memory subsets, whereas CD8+ clones were found to be enriched in EMRA. Only a couple of mild cases were covered by the study, and larger cohorts that include severe cases with pre-infection samples were considered necessary. SARS-CoV-2 specificity was not confirmed for the second-wave clones peaking on day 37.

CDR1 SEHNR and CDR2 FQNEAQ are derived from the germline V gene (reference sequence). V is shortened by 1 base, J by 5 bases, and the region joining them spans 15 bases. Including cysteine and phenylalanine, the CDR3 has 15 amino acids. Of the read, only the CDR3 DNA is kept; its 45 bases are in frame from base 1. Ficoll-Paque density gradient centrifugation was the method used to isolate PBMCs. The instrument given in TCRdb is Illumina NovaSeq 6000. cDNA libraries for TCRalpha and TCRbeta were prepared by 5'RACE using constant-segment primers, with sample barcodes and unique molecular identifiers added. RNA was extracted from every sample with Trizol reagent. Library amplification was performed in two PCR steps, and a second sample barcode and Illumina TruSeq adapters were introduced in the second step. Libraries were sequenced on an Illumina NovaSeq with 2 x 150 bp paired-end reads. The authors' pipeline ran thus. The reads were demultiplexed and collapsed into UMI-guided consensus sequences using migec v1.2.7. With mixcr v2.1.11, UMI consensuses were aligned to TRA and TRB V and J templates and assembled into clonotypes. A clonotype was counted as expanded or contracted only if both edgeR and NoisET called the change significant, with noise models trained on biological replicates. edgeR calls used a false discovery rate-adjusted p below 0.01 and a log2 fold-change threshold of 1. PCA with hierarchical clustering of max-normalized trajectories of the 1000 most abundant clonotypes was used as exploratory dynamics analysis. Each responding clone was given a CD4 or CD8 phenotype based on the CD4+ and CD8+ repertoires, which had been sequenced separately. TCRdb's own reprocessing of the public reads used fastp at Q25 and MiXCR and kept productive beta chains. Each CDR3 protein gets just one entry, which takes the most common genes and DNA from the rows behind it. It is TCRdb's table, rather than the study itself, that gives the V and J calls and clone size. This sample gives some 440,000 distinct CDR3 sequences in total; around 27% of them show up just once. The ten largest clones capture approximately 13% of the sample.

As regards this clonotype: Its antigen is not yet known. No base qualities exist here, and no much larger clone lies one base off it.

The receptor's source is an adult woman who had mild COVID-19 (a few samples of this study predate the infection). The sample titles of this study are shuffled in the database, so cell type and time point are left out; the donor was told from shared clones. The receptor chain draws on TRBV7-9 and TRBJ2-7, with the D gene uncertain. The sample comprised PBMCs or a T cell subset sorted from them (not recorded which). The CDR3 region: CASSLGSNPFDEQYF. The sequenced DNA is TGTGCCAGCAGCTTAGGCTCCAATCCCTTTGACGAGCAGTACTTC.